The source of this T cell receptor (beta chain) is a study of cytomegalovirus exposure and HLA in healthy donors. Study details: A prior study identified just under 120 million unique TCR beta sequences from around 180 million T cells.

Trimming cost V 5 bases and J 10 bases, with 8 bases left between them. Germline V CDR1 and CDR2: MGHRA, YSYEKL. The CDR3 totals 11 residues. General study points: Previously analyzed data showed that most TCR beta V segments were productive at a frequency of about 87% or about 30%. The only immune exposure information that was available was CMV serostatus.

A multiplex PCR was run with 60 Vbeta primers and 13 Jbeta primers. TCRdb's copy holds only in-frame clones and misses some; the assay was immunoSEQ multiplex PCR. The table records 90,000 or so clones, less than 80% of them present only once. On this clone itself: Its antigen is unidentified.

The sample consisted of PBMCs. The chain couples TRBV4-1 to TRBJ1-4; no clear D gene. The TCR sequence derives from a woman aged 40 to 49 in good health and CMV-seronegative. The CDR3 sequence: CASSTLGKLFF. The CDR3 nucleotides read TGCGCCAGCAGCACTCTTGGAAAACTGTTTTTT.